One T cell receptor (beta chain) is described in this entry. In this sample, this clone turned up a few times. This receptor's antigen is unknown. No qualities accompany the bases; no much larger clone lies one base away. Participants in the prospective study were aged 18 to 89 years, lived in approximately 26 United States geographic areas, and enrolled through a virtual design. In the prospective study, cohorts were assigned on the basis of participant-reported clinical history obtained from a screening survey and a study questionnaire. ImmuneRACE Cohort 3 recovered participants were defined by two consecutive negative NP/OP PCR tests, healthcare professional clearance, or symptom resolution. In the prospective study, mobile phlebotomists collected whole blood, serum and a nasopharyngeal or oropharyngeal swab from each participant. Participants in the prospective study had the option to provide additional blood draws and questionnaires over a roughly 2-month period. Blood samples from the prospective study were shipped frozen or at room temperature prior to DNA extraction.

The data originate from a study of blood T cell repertoires in COVID-19 (dated by TCRdb to between 2020 and 2021). With regard to the full study: Collaborator samples came from the United States, Italy and Spain and covered acute and convalescent phases of COVID-19. The repertoires were made available in a free public database intended to serve as a resource for research on the immune response to SARS-CoV-2. The prospective study material was composed of cDNA or gDNA derived from T cells, B-cell-depleted T cells, or PBMCs. Subjects who had been exposed to COVID-19, were actively infected with it, or had recovered from it provided the deeply sampled blood TCRbeta repertoires that made up the dataset. HLA class I and class II types, where available, came from metadata supplied by the sample provider rather than from assay-based typing. A de-identified subject ID, COVID-19 status, age in years and sex were almost always included in the sample metadata. The samples were drawn from two sources: the first 160 participants of the ongoing ImmuneRACE study, and 950 to 1,500 subjects contributed by 6 global collaborators.

Points the paper makes about the study in general: How much clinical and demographic metadata was included differed by source and by participant, and the metadata was provided uncurated.

V is trimmed back by 10 bases and J by 7 bases, and the junction contains 11 bases that no gene match accounts for. As encoded in the germline V gene, CDR1 is ENHRY while CDR2 is SYGVKD. The CDR3 contains 13 residues, cysteine and phenylalanine counted. Only the CDR3 DNA is retained, 39 bases long and in frame from the first base. TCRbeta CDR3 regions were amplified from genomic DNA using the immunoSEQ Assay, a bias-controlled multiplex PCR. The source study handled its data this way. Nucleated cell counts per sample were estimated from amplification of reference gene primers within the assay. Sequence reads were collapsed and filtered to measure the absolute abundance of every unique TCRbeta CDR3 rearrangement. Productive Simpson clonality was computed per sample as the square root of Simpson's diversity index over productive rearrangements. TCRdb obtained this table from immuneACCESS and retained in-frame rearrangements with V and J assigned. These tables miss some clones; where compared with another copy, unresolved V genes account for less than half of the shortfall, and the remainder is unexplained. V, J and clone size are those of that table, while D and trimming were read from the DNA. In this sample the table shows a few hundred thousand clones, about nine tenths of which occur a single time. Of the sample, 6.5% to 8.5% is held by the ten largest clones.

The origin of this receptor is a woman aged 55-70 years who had recovered from COVID-19. Recombination connected TRBV10-3 to TRBJ1-2, with TRBD1 matching 8 junction bases. Sequenced input: PBMCs or T cells enriched from blood (not recorded which). This receptor has the CDR3 CATTGAVGGGYTF. The nucleotide sequence reads as follows: TGTGCCACGACAGGGGCCGTAGGAGGTGGCTACACCTTC.